These 22 T cell receptor beta chains came from one sample sequenced in a study of blood T cell repertoires in COVID-19. Profiling relied on immunoSEQ multiplex PCR, and the TCRdb table lists in-frame clones only, not all of them. In the table there are approximately 400,000 clones, about nine tenths of which are singletons. The sample consisted of PBMCs or T cells enriched from blood (not recorded which). The source of these receptors is a woman in her thirties or forties who had been exposed to COVID-19.

The CDR3 region is CASGTGGSPLHF. CDR3 nucleotide sequence: TGTGCCAGTGGGACAGGTGGCTCACCCCTCCACTTT. J is TRBJ1-6 and V is TRBV12-3 or TRBV12-4; 8 bases align to TRBD1. This CDR3 contains 12 residues. Unmatched junction bases numbered 5, after V lost 9 bases and J lost 10 bases.

This clone has a single count. This chain connects TRBV29-1 to TRBJ2-7, with a weak D call TRBD1 (5 bases). V dropped 3 bases and J dropped 3 bases, with 12 bases sitting between them. Germline CDR1 reads SQVTM; CDR2 reads ANQGSEA. This CDR3 has 13 amino acids. CDR3 bases: TGCAGCGTTGATGCGCAGGGTGGCTACGAGCAGTACTTC. Its protein is CSVDAQGGYEQYF.

J is TRBJ1-3 and V is TRBV21-1; TRBD1 is taken as the D call from the table, unchecked against the DNA. TRBV21-1 is flagged as a pseudogene. The CDR3 runs to 16 residues. CDR3 residues: CASSKVSGDSGNTIYF. The CDR3, as DNA: TGTGCCAGCAGCAAAGTGTCAGGGGATTCCGGAAACACCATATATTTT.

The V and J genes are TRBV12-3 or TRBV12-4 and TRBJ2-7, with D perhaps matching TRBD2 (6 bases). The CDR3 length is 13 residues. V was trimmed by 6 bases and J by 5 bases, leaving 14 bases between them. CDR3: CASSNSGGNEQYF. Written as DNA, the CDR3 is TGTGCCAGCAGCAATAGCGGAGGGAACGAGCAGTACTTC.

This clone has a single count. The V and J genes are TRBV6-5 and TRBJ2-1; no clear D. From germline, CDR1 is MNHEY and CDR2 SVGAGI. Between the trimmed V and J ends, which lost 4 bases and 4 bases, there was a span of 5 bases. The CDR3 runs 12 residues. CDR3 bases: TGTGCCAGCAGTTTACAGTACAATGAGCAGTTCTTC. The encoded protein is CASSLQYNEQFF.

The chain employs TRBV6-5 and TRBJ1-1, with 8 nucleotides matching TRBD1. V was pared by 6 bases and J by 11 bases, with 8 bases of the junction left unmatched. There are 12 residues in the CDR3. Germline assignment: CDR1 MNHEY and CDR2 SVGAGI. The CDR3, as DNA: TGTGCCAGCAGACCTACAGGGGGTGTTGCTTTCTTT. It yields the protein CASRPTGGVAFF.

The chain is built from TRBV29-1 and TRBJ1-3; D gene unclear. The V end was cut by 3 bases, the J end by 1 base, with 7 bases between. CDR1 SQVTM and CDR2 ANQGSEA come from the germline V gene. This CDR3 contains 13 residues. CDR3 in amino acids: CSVETNSGNTIYF. The CDR3 DNA follows: TGCAGCGTTGAGACAAATTCTGGAAACACCATATATTTT.

The rearrangement uses TRBV2 and TRBJ1-3; unclear D gene. Germline V gives CDR1 SNHLY, CDR2 FYNNEI. Trimming took 3 bases from V and 0 from J, leaving 12 bases between them. This CDR3 contains 16 residues. The CDR3 nucleotides read TGTGCCAGCAGTGATATTCGGGGATACTCTGGAAACACCATATATTTT. Protein: CASSDIRGYSGNTIYF.

The V and J genes are TRBV7-2 and TRBJ1-4; TRBD1 matches 12 bases. The V gene end was trimmed by 5 bases and the J gene end by 7 bases; junction bases not matched to a gene: 8. The CDR3 consists of 16 residues. Germline V lookup: CDR1 SGHTA, CDR2 FQGNSA. CDR3 in amino acids: CASSATGTGGFEKLFF. The CDR3 region has the DNA TGTGCCAGCAGCGCAACCGGGACAGGGGGCTTTGAAAAACTGTTTTTT. Based on the CDR3 plus reference TRBV7-2 and TRBJ1-4, the full variable domain is GAGVSQSPSNKVTEKGKDVELRCDPISGHTALYWYRQSLGQGLEFLIYFQGNSAPDKSGLPSDRFSAERTGGSVSTLTIQRTQQEDSAVYLCASSATGTGGFEKLFFGSGTQLSVL.

This chain uses TRBV7-9 with TRBJ2-7; 9 bases map to TRBD2. The length of the CDR3 is 17 residues. Germline CDR1 and CDR2: SEHNR and FQNEAQ (reference sequence). J gave up 5 bases and V 1 base, and 12 bases lay outside the gene matches. The CDR3 here is CASSLVGAGGRDHEQYF. Written as DNA, the CDR3 is TGTGCCAGCAGCTTAGTGGGTGCGGGAGGGAGGGACCACGAGCAGTACTTC.

V is TRBV6-5 and J is TRBJ1-1; 8 nucleotides match TRBD1. CDR3 length: 14 residues. Germline V lookup: CDR1 MNHEY, CDR2 SVGAGI. J was trimmed by 5 bases and V by 6 bases; bases with no gene match: 8. In nucleotides, the CDR3 is TGTGCCAGCAGCCGAGACAGGGGACGGACTGAAGCTTTCTTT. Protein sequence: CASSRDRGRTEAFF.

The genes are TRBV6-2 or TRBV6-3 and TRBJ1-2; D is possibly TRBD1 (5 bases). The V gene's germline CDR1 is MNHEY and CDR2 SVGEGT. The CDR3 totals 15 residues. The V end was cut by 0 bases, the J end by 5 bases, with 13 bases between. CDR3 amino acids: CASSYSNQGNYGYTF. DNA for the CDR3: TGTGCCAGCAGTTACTCGAACCAGGGTAATTATGGCTACACCTTC.

V and J are TRBV5-1 and TRBJ2-6, with D maybe TRBD1 (7 bases). CDR3 length: 16 residues. Trimming left V 4 bases short and J 3 bases short, with 14 bases between. Germline CDR1 SGHRS, CDR2 YFSETQ. CDR3 sequence reads: CASSPTGRLGANVLTF. For the CDR3, the DNA is TGCGCCAGCAGCCCGACAGGGAGGCTTGGGGCCAACGTCCTGACTTTC.

The chain recombines TRBV15 with TRBJ2-3, with D hard to call. The germline V gene encodes CDR1 LNHNV and CDR2 YYDKDF (reference sequence). The CDR3 has 16 amino acids. V was pared by 1 base and J by 0 bases, with 11 bases between. In DNA form, the CDR3 reads TGTGCCACCAGCAGAGCCCAGGATTTCAGCACAGATACGCAGTATTTT. This gives the protein CATSRAQDFSTDTQYF.

CDR3 protein: CASSLVDISSSYNSPLHF. The CDR3 bases are TGTGCCAGCTCACTGGTTGACATATCAAGCTCCTATAATTCACCCCTCCACTTT. The chain couples TRBV18 to TRBJ1-6; D not resolved. There are 18 residues in the CDR3. Looked up from germline, CDR1 is KGHSH and CDR2 is LQKENI. Trimming took 4 bases from V and 0 from J, leaving 16 bases between them.

J is TRBJ1-1 and V is TRBV6-5; 9 bases agree with TRBD1. The CDR3 extends over 11 amino acids. The junction had 6 bases not matched to a gene; V was cut back by 11 bases and J by 8 bases. Germline CDR1 MNHEY, CDR2 SVGAGI. The CDR3 reads CAGGQGREAFF. The CDR3 coding sequence is TGTGCCGGGGGACAGGGTAGAGAAGCTTTCTTT.

This chain joins TRBV5-6 and TRBJ2-7; 11 bases line up with TRBD1. The CDR3 is 15 residues long. The germline V gene encodes CDR1 SGHDT and CDR2 YYEEEE. Trimming cost V 4 bases and J 9 bases; bases outside gene matches: 12. CDR3 coding DNA: TGTGCCAGCAGCCCGGAAGGACAGGGGGCGACAGGGCAGTACTTC. This codes for CASSPEGQGATGQYF. Full variable domain (outside the CDR3, taken from reference TRBV5-6 and TRBJ2-7): DAGVTQSPTHLIKTRGQQVTLRCSPKSGHDTVSWYQQALGQGPQFIFQYYEEEERQRGNFPDRFSGHQFPNYSSELNVNALLLGDSALYLCASSPEGQGATGQYFGPGTRLTVT.

This chain links TRBV5-6 with TRBJ2-5; D is unclear. This CDR3 is 12 amino acids long. Germline V gives CDR1 SGHDT, CDR2 YYEEEE. Trimming shortened V by 1 base and J by 5 bases, and 6 bases separated the two germline ends. Written as DNA, the CDR3 is TGTGCCAGCAGCTTGTCGGTCGAGACCCAGTACTTC. Encoded protein: CASSLSVETQYF.

This clone was detected only once. CDR3 nucleotide sequence: TGTGCCAGCAGCTTTACCGGGACAGCCCAAGAGACCCAGTACTTC. Its translation is CASSFTGTAQETQYF. The rearrangement joins TRBV7-2 to TRBJ2-5, with TRBD1 identical over 7 bases. Losses at the gene ends were 3 bases for V and 1 base for J; bases not matched to a gene: 5. The CDR3 covers 15 residues. Germline V gives CDR1 SGHTA, CDR2 FQGNSA.

The chain links TRBV5-8 to TRBJ2-1; D possibly corresponds to TRBD1 (6 bases). In germline, CDR1 is SGHTS, CDR2 YDEGEE. Trimming removed 4 bases at V and 5 bases at J, with 16 bases between. The CDR3 extends over 15 amino acids. CDR3 DNA sequence: TGTGCCAGCAGCACTACTACAGGGACCCACAATGAGCAGTTCTTC. It specifies CASSTTTGTHNEQFF.

The gene calls are TRBV24-1 and TRBJ2-7, with 8 bases lining up with TRBD1. Germline V lookup: CDR1 KGHDR, CDR2 SFDVKD. The trim removed 4 bases at V and 7 bases at J, leaving 5 bases unmatched. The CDR3 has 13 residues. The CDR3 sequence: CATSEYTGGEQYF. CDR3 DNA: TGTGCCACCAGTGAATATACAGGGGGAGAGCAGTACTTC.

This rearrangement joins TRBV27 to TRBJ1-5; 7 bases agree with TRBD1. The length of the CDR3 is 16 residues. After removal of 6 bases from V and 11 bases from J, the junction contained 19 bases not matched to a gene. CDR1 is MNHEY, CDR2 SMNVEV, per germline (reference sequence). Written as DNA, the CDR3 is TGTGCCAGCAGCCGATCCGGGACAGCTCTCAGTTGGGCCCAGCATTTT. Translation: CASSRSGTALSWAQHF.